The entry that follows covers one T cell receptor (beta chain) sequence. The CDR3 is made up of 14 amino acids. Germline values: CDR1 MNHEY, CDR2 SMNVEV (reference sequence). V lost 8 bases and J 5 bases, leaving 13 bases between the germline ends. This entry is derived from a study of blood T cell repertoires in COVID-19. Study overall: There were acute and convalescent COVID-19 samples, and they came from the United States, Italy and Spain.

The table came from immunoSEQ multiplex PCR; TCRdb's copy has only in-frame clones and leaves some out. There are around 400,000 clones in the sample; about 90% occur only once, and about 10% lies in the top ten. The chain recombines TRBV27 with TRBJ1-6; D gene unclear. The sequenced material came from peripheral blood. This receptor was obtained from a young woman with COVID-19, enrolled during active disease. The CDR3 protein is CASRSAADNSPLHF. In DNA form, the CDR3 reads TGTGCCAGCCGGAGCGCTGCGGATAATTCACCCCTCCACTTT.